Presented here are 19 T cell receptor beta chains from one specimen sequenced in a study of T-cell memory formation after mild COVID-19. TCRdb used MiXCR to reprocess the 5' RACE reads, holding one entry per CDR3 protein. This table has about 130,000 distinct CDR3 sequences, 16% appearing once. Sequenced: PBMCs or a T cell subset sorted from them (not recorded which). These TCRs come from an adult woman who had mild COVID-19 (a few samples of this study predate the infection). Cell type and time point are not known.

The gene calls are TRBV7-8 and TRBJ1-4; no clear D. The germline V gene encodes CDR1 SGHVS and CDR2 FQNEAQ. The CDR3 length is 16 residues. V lost 4 bases and J 0 bases, leaving 12 bases between the germline ends. The CDR3 loop reads CASSSTIGATNEKLFF. In nucleotides, the CDR3 is TGTGCCAGCAGCTCGACGATTGGTGCAACTAATGAAAAACTGTTTTTT.

This chain uses TRBV7-3 with TRBJ1-5; D is unresolved. V lost 5 bases and J lost 3, with 11 bases in between. Germline lookup yields CDR1 SGHTA and CDR2 FQGTGA. The length of the CDR3 is 14 residues. CDR3 sequence reads: CASSPSNFNQPQHF. CDR3 in DNA: TGTGCCAGCAGCCCTAGTAATTTCAATCAGCCCCAGCATTTT.

In this sample, this clonotype turned up a few times. This rearrangement joins TRBV12-3 or TRBV12-4 to TRBJ2-5; 10 nucleotides agree with TRBD2. This CDR3 region has 15 residues. J was trimmed by 5 bases and V by 6 bases; bases with no gene match: 9. As DNA, the CDR3 is TGTGCCAGCAGCCCAATAGCGGGGGGATGGGAGACCCAGTACTTC. It encodes CASSPIAGGWETQYF.

This clonotype was counted only a few times. The rearrangement links TRBV10-1 to TRBJ2-1, with TRBD2 matching 10 bases. The CDR3 extends over 15 amino acids. Germline V CDR1 and CDR2: WNHNN, SYGVQD (reference sequence). The V gene end was trimmed by 6 bases and the J gene end by 2 bases; junction bases not matched to a gene: 4. The CDR3 is CASRSGRDTYNEQFF. The CDR3 DNA is TGCGCCAGCAGAAGCGGGAGGGATACCTACAATGAGCAGTTCTTC.

Remarks on this clonotype: The junction shows a germline mismatch at one end, possibly a read error. This chain links TRBV12-3 or TRBV12-4 with TRBJ2-1; the match to TRBD2 covers 9 bases. This CDR3 comprises 15 residues. The CDR3 nucleotides read TGTGCCATCAGTTTAATAGCGGGAGTAAGCGATGAGCAGTTCTTC. Residues: CAISLIAGVSDEQFF.

There are a few counts of this clonotype. CDR3 DNA sequence: TGTGCCAGCAGTCCCCCCTCTACAAGGGTCAGGTCCTACACCTTC. Translating it yields CASSPPSTRVRSYTF. The chain carries TRBV12-3 or TRBV12-4 and TRBJ1-2, with unresolved D. Trimming stripped 5 bases from V and 10 bases from J, with 23 bases between. CDR3 length: 15 amino acids.

The DNA for the CDR3 is TGTGCCAGCAGTCAATCCCCGGGACAGGGGGCAACCGGGGAGCTGTTTTTT. Protein sequence: CASSQSPGQGATGELFF. This rearrangement joins TRBV28 to TRBJ2-2, with 12 bases fitting TRBD1. Germline V gives CDR1 MDHEN, CDR2 SYDVKM. J was trimmed by 5 bases and V by 5 bases; bases with no gene match: 9. This CDR3 has 17 amino acids. Using reference TRBV28 and TRBJ2-2 for the parts outside the CDR3, the full variable domain is DVKVTQSSRYLVKRTGEKVFLECVQDMDHENMFWYRQDPGLGLRLIYFSYDVKMKEKGDIPEGYSVSREKKERFSLILESASTNQTSMYLCASSQSPGQGATGELFFGEGSRLTVL.

This clonotype has more than one count but fewer than ten. The chain links TRBV6-5 to TRBJ2-3, with D unresolved. V was shortened by 7 bases and J by 9 bases, with 5 bases between the two germline ends. The germline V gene has CDR1 MNHEY and CDR2 SVGAGI. This CDR3 spans 9 amino acids. The CDR3 loop reads CASKDTQYF. The CDR3 DNA reads TGTGCCAGCAAGGACACGCAGTATTTT.

This clonotype was counted a few times. The V call is TRBV2, the J call TRBJ2-1; the D gene is possibly TRBD2 (6 bases). The CDR3 has 16 residues. Germline V gene sequence: CDR1 SNHLY, CDR2 FYNNEI. The V end lost 1 base, the J end lost 1 base, and 11 bases lay between the germline ends. In DNA, the CDR3 is TGTGCCAGCAGTGAAGGGCGGAGGGGTTCCTACAATGAGCAGTTCTTC. Protein sequence: CASSEGRRGSYNEQFF.

The rearrangement joins TRBV18 to TRBJ1-4, with 10 bases identical to TRBD1. The trim removed 3 bases at V and 5 bases at J, leaving 18 bases unmatched. The germline V gene encodes CDR1 KGHSH and CDR2 LQKENI. The CDR3 covers 20 residues. The CDR3: CASSPPTGTGAWWGNEKLFF. CDR3 DNA sequence: TGTGCCAGCTCACCTCCCACCGGGACAGGGGCATGGTGGGGCAATGAAAAACTGTTTTTT.

This clonotype has just a few counts. V is TRBV6-5 and J is TRBJ2-7; 7 nucleotides align to TRBD1. Germline trimming cut 0 bases from V and 5 bases from J; bases unmatched to any gene: 10. CDR3 length equals 16 residues. Germline CDR1 reads MNHEY; CDR2 reads SVGAGI. This CDR3 reads CASSYSRTGLMDEQYF. CDR3 coding DNA: TGTGCCAGCAGTTACTCCCGGACAGGCCTTATGGACGAGCAGTACTTC.

The rearrangement joins TRBV7-2 to TRBJ1-1, with D hard to call. The CDR3 has 14 amino acids. V dropped 4 bases and J dropped 6 bases, with 15 bases sitting between them. The germline gives CDR1 SGHTA, CDR2 FQGNSA. CDR3 region: CASSSARFAAEAFF. CDR3 in DNA: TGTGCCAGCAGCTCCGCACGGTTTGCGGCTGAAGCTTTCTTT.

The gene calls are TRBV7-9 and TRBJ2-5; D gene unclear. Germline V gene lookup returns CDR1 SEHNR and CDR2 FQNEAQ (reference sequence). With 6 bases removed from V and 2 bases from J, the gap between germline ends came to 13 bases. CDR3 length equals 14 residues. CDR3 bases: TGTGCCAGCAGTTCGGACCTTATACAAGAGACCCAGTACTTC. This translates into CASSSDLIQETQYF.

The sample holds a few counts of this clonotype. The rearrangement uses TRBV12-3 or TRBV12-4 and TRBJ1-5; no firm D call. The CDR3 totals 13 residues. V was shortened by 3 bases and J by 6 bases, with 9 bases between the two germline ends. The CDR3 spells CASSLPPGQPQHF. The CDR3 DNA is TGTGCCAGCAGTTTGCCCCCCGGTCAGCCCCAGCATTTT.

There are a few counts of this clonotype. V is TRBV7-2 and J is TRBJ2-1; maybe TRBD2 (6 bases). Trimming took off 3 bases at V and 5 bases at J, with 11 bases between the two ends. Per germline, CDR1 SGHTA and CDR2 FQGNSA. This CDR3 contains 14 residues. In DNA, the CDR3 is TGTGCCAGCAGCTTCACGGAGGGTAACAATGAGCAGTTCTTC. It encodes CASSFTEGNNEQFF.

The chain employs TRBV4-3 and TRBJ2-1, with TRBD2 matching 9 bases. Germline V gene sequence: CDR1 LGHNA, CDR2 YSLEER. With 1 base clipped from V and 5 bases from J, the junction kept 6 bases outside the gene matches. The CDR3 totals 16 residues. The CDR3 region has the DNA TGCGCCAGCAGCCAAGGTCTGGCGGGAGGGAACAATGAGCAGTTCTTC. Its translation is CASSQGLAGGNNEQFF.

This clonotype was detected a few times. The rearrangement joins TRBV5-1 to TRBJ2-5; no clear D gene. Trimming shortened V by 1 base and J by 4 bases, and 11 bases separated the two germline ends. CDR3 size: 14 residues. Germline V CDR1 and CDR2: SGHRS, YFSETQ. In DNA, the CDR3 is TGCGCCAGCAGCTTGACCGTGGGTCGAGAGACCCAGTACTTC. Translating gives CASSLTVGRETQYF.

V gene TRBV5-1 combines with J gene TRBJ1-1; tentatively, D is TRBD1 (6 bases). Per germline, CDR1 SGHRS and CDR2 YFSETQ. V was pared by 4 bases and J by 0 bases, with 16 bases between. This CDR3 region has 16 residues. CDR3 sequence reads: CASSPGGQGMNTEAFF. The CDR3 DNA is TGCGCCAGCAGCCCGGGGGGGCAGGGGATGAACACTGAAGCTTTCTTT.

This clonotype came up a few times. The chain uses TRBV5-5 and TRBJ2-1, with no clear D. The CDR3 runs 13 residues. Between the trimmed V and J ends, which lost 2 bases and 8 bases, there was a span of 11 bases. CDR1 and CDR2 from the germline V gene are SGHKS and YYEKEE (reference sequence). CDR3 region: CASSFYHADEQFF. CDR3 in DNA: TGTGCCAGCAGCTTTTATCATGCAGATGAGCAGTTCTTC.